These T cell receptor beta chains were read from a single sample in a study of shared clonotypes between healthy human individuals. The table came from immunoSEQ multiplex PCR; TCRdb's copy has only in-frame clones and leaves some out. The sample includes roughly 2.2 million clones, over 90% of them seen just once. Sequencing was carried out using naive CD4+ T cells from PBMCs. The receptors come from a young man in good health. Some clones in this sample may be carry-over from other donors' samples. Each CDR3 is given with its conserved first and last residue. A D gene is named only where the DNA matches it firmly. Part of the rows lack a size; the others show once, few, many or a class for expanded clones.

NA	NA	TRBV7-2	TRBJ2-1	CASSPEAYNEQFF	TGTGCCAGCAGTCCGGAAGCCTACAATGAGCAGTTCTTC
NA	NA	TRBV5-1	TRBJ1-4	CASSIGQTSNEKLFF	TGCGCCAGCAGCATAGGACAGACCTCTAATGAAAAACTGTTTTTT
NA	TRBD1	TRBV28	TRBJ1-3	CASSPGQVGNTIYF	TGTGCCAGCAGCCCTGGACAGGTTGGAAACACCATATATTTT
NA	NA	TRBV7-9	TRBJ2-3	CASSFGSADTQYF	TGTGCCAGCAGCTTCGGGAGCGCAGATACGCAGTATTTT
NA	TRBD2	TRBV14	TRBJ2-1	CASSHLFPPSGRNEQFF	TGTGCCAGCAGCCATCTTTTCCCGCCTAGCGGGAGAAATGAGCAGTTCTTC
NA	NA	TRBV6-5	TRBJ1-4	CASSFRTATNEKLFF	TGTGCCAGCAGTTTTCGGACAGCAACTAATGAAAAACTGTTTTTT
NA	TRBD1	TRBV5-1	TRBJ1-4	CASSRWPGTGEKKLFF	TGCGCCAGCAGCCGGTGGCCCGGGACAGGGGAAAAAAAACTGTTTTTT
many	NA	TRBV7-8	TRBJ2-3	CASSLEASTDTQYF	TGTGCCAGCAGCTTAGAAGCAAGCACAGATACGCAGTATTTT
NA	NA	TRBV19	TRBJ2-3	CASSNAETIINTQYF	TGTGCCAGTAGTAACGCGGAAACTATCATAAATACGCAGTATTTT
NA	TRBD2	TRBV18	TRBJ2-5	CASSPGLAGGETQYF	TGTGCCAGCTCACCGGGACTAGCGGGAGGTGAGACCCAGTACTTC
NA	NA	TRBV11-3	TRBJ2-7	CASSREGGGSEQYF	TGTGCCAGCAGCCGCGAGGGGGGCGGTAGCGAGCAGTACTTC
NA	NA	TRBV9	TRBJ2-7	CASSVVGGTAPYEQYF	TGTGCCAGCAGCGTAGTAGGAGGGACAGCCCCCTACGAGCAGTACTTC
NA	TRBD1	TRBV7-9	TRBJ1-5	CASSRDRGNQPQHF	TGTGCCAGCAGCCGGGACAGGGGCAATCAGCCCCAGCATTTT
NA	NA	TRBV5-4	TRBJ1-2	CASSFGPGNYGYTF	TGTGCCAGCAGCTTCGGCCCGGGCAACTATGGCTACACCTTC
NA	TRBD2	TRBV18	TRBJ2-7	CASSQTSGLYEQYF	TGTGCCAGCTCGCAGACTAGCGGGCTCTACGAGCAGTACTTC
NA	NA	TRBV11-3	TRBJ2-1	CASSLDSGRWNEQFF	TGTGCCAGCAGCCTAGATTCAGGGCGATGGAATGAGCAGTTCTTC
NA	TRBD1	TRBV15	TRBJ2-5	CATSPRQGAETQYF	TGTGCCACCAGTCCTAGACAGGGGGCCGAGACCCAGTACTTC
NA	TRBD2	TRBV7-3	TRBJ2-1	CASSRQGGPSYEQFF	TGTGCCAGCAGCCGCCAGGGAGGGCCCTCATATGAGCAGTTCTTC
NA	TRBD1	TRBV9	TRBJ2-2	CASSTPGTGVTGELFF	TGTGCCAGCAGCACTCCCGGGACAGGGGTCACCGGGGAGCTGTTTTTT
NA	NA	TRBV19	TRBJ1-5	CASTRGDSNQPQHF	TGTGCCAGTACTCGCGGGGACAGCAATCAGCCCCAGCATTTT
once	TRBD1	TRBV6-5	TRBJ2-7	CASSYRWQGARNEQYF	TGTGCCAGCAGTTACAGGTGGCAGGGGGCGCGAAACGAGCAGTACTTC
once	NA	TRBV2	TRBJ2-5	CASSGVSAYQETQYF	TGTGCCAGCAGTGGGGTTAGCGCGTACCAAGAGACCCAGTACTTC
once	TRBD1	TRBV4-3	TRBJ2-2	CASSPRTGGGTGELFF	TGCGCCAGCAGCCCCCGGACAGGGGGCGGCACCGGGGAGCTGTTTTTT
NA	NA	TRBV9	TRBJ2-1	CASSATNFNEQFF	TGTGCCAGCAGCGCCACGAATTTCAATGAGCAGTTCTTC
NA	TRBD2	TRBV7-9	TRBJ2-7	CASSSSSGSYEQYF	TGTGCCAGCAGCTCATCTAGCGGGTCCTACGAGCAGTACTTC
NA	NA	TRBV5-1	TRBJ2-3	CASRKGQPSGADTQYF	TGCGCCAGCAGAAAAGGACAGCCCTCCGGGGCAGATACGCAGTATTTT
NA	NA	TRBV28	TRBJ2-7	CASSSTGTPTQYF	TGTGCCAGCAGTTCGACTGGGACCCCAACTCAGTACTTC
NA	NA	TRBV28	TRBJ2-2	CASSLVSDTGELFF	TGTGCCAGCAGTTTAGTGTCGGATACCGGGGAGCTGTTTTTT
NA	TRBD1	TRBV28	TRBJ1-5	CASSLGDRDNQPQHF	TGTGCCAGCAGTTTAGGGGACAGGGACAATCAGCCCCAGCATTTT
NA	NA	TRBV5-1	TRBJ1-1	CASSLAGREAEAFF	TGCGCCAGCAGCTTGGCCGGCAGGGAGGCTGAAGCTTTCTTT
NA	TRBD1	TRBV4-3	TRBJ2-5	CASSQDRGTETQYF	TGCGCCAGCAGCCAAGACAGGGGGACGGAGACCCAGTACTTC
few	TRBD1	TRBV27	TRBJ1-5	CASRQGTVQDQPQHF	TGTGCCAGCAGACAAGGGACAGTACAGGATCAGCCCCAGCATTTT
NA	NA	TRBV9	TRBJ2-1	CASSRRGEPYNEQFF	TGTGCCAGCAGCCGACGTGGGGAGCCCTACAATGAGCAGTTCTTC
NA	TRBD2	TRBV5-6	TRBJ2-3	CASRTSGTGTDTQYF	TGTGCCAGCAGAACTAGCGGGACAGGCACAGATACGCAGTATTTT